The rows below give T cell receptor beta chains drawn from one sample of a study of vaccination and CD4 T cells after COVID-19. Antigen specificity for these receptors is unknown. Using its own MiXCR run on the PCR reads, TCRdb lists one record per CDR3 protein. The table shows just under 20,000 distinct CDR3 sequences, with roughly 70% occurring only once. The specimen sequenced was CD4+ T cells from blood, cultured in vitro. Receptor source: a human donor who had recovered from COVID-19. The CDR3 runs from the conserved cysteine through the conserved F or W. Each record gives: CDR3 DNA, CDR3 protein, D gene, V gene, clone size, J gene. A D gene is named only where the DNA matches it firmly. Part of the rows lack a size; the others show once, few, many or a class for expanded clones.

TGCAGTGCCCAGCGGGAGGGCCCCTGGGAGACCCAGTACTTC,CSAQREGPWETQYF,TRBD2,TRBV20-1,-,TRBJ2-5
TGTGCCATCAGTGCGAGTTCGGGACTAGCGGGAGTAAGCTACGAGCAGTACTTC,CAISASSGLAGVSYEQYF,TRBD2,TRBV10-3,-,TRBJ2-7
TGTGCCAGCAGGACCGGGACTAGCCCTACAGATACGCAGTATTTT,CASRTGTSPTDTQYF,TRBD2,TRBV6-1,-,TRBJ2-3
TGTGCCAGCAGCTTAACAGATAACACTGAAGCTTTCTTT,CASSLTDNTEAFF,-,TRBV7-9,-,TRBJ1-1
TGTGCCAGCAGCCTTAGCGGGAGTCTCGGCAATGAGCAGTTCTTC,CASSLSGSLGNEQFF,TRBD2,TRBV7-2,-,TRBJ2-1
TGCAGTGCCCTGGGACTAGTGAGGGAGACCCAGTACTTC,CSALGLVRETQYF,TRBD2,TRBV20-1,-,TRBJ2-5
TGCAGTGCTACCTTGAGGGAGTCTGGCTACACCTTC,CSATLRESGYTF,-,TRBV20-1,-,TRBJ1-2
TGTGCCAGCAGCTTACAGGGAACTAACTATGGCTACACCTTC,CASSLQGTNYGYTF,-,TRBV7-2,-,TRBJ1-2
TGCAGTGCTAGCCCTAGCGGAGTTACGAAGCAGTACTTC,CSASPSGVTKQYF,TRBD2,TRBV20-1,-,TRBJ2-7
TGTGCCTGGAGTGTAGGGGGTTTCTACATCCGCTCCCATGGCAATCAGCCCCAGCATTTT,CAWSVGGFYIRSHGNQPQHF,-,TRBV30,-,TRBJ1-5
TGTGCCACCAGCAAATTTCCCGGGACTAGCGGCACAGATACGCAGTATTTT,CATSKFPGTSGTDTQYF,TRBD2,TRBV15,-,TRBJ2-3
TGCAGTGCCCGGGAGGGATCTACGTCTGGCTCACCCCTCCACTTT,CSAREGSTSGSPLHF,-,TRBV20-1,-,TRBJ1-6
TGCAGTGCTCCCAGGGGCGGGGGCTTAAACATTCAGTACTTC,CSAPRGGGLNIQYF,-,TRBV20-1,few,TRBJ2-4
TGTGCCAGCAGCTTAGCGGGGAGCACAGATACGCAGTATTTT,CASSLAGSTDTQYF,-,TRBV7-6,-,TRBJ2-3
TGTGCCAGCAGGCTACAGGGCCGGAACACTGAAGCTTTCTTT,CASRLQGRNTEAFF,-,TRBV6-2/TRBV6-3,-,TRBJ1-1
TGCGCCAGCAGCTTCCGGGAGGGTGGAGAGACCCAGTACTTC,CASSFREGGETQYF,TRBD2,TRBV5-1,once,TRBJ2-5
TGTGCCAGCAGCCAAGATCCTCCCGATACGCAGTATTTT,CASSQDPPDTQYF,-,TRBV4-2,-,TRBJ2-3
TGTGCCAGCAGTTACTCACATAGCAATCAGCCCCAGCATTTT,CASSYSHSNQPQHF,-,TRBV6-2/TRBV6-3,-,TRBJ1-5
TGCAGTGCTAGTGGAGAGCGGACGTGGTATGAAAAACTGTTTTTT,CSASGERTWYEKLFF,-,TRBV20-1,-,TRBJ1-4
TGTGCCAGCAAACCCAGCGGGACAGGGATACTGAACACTGAAGCTTTCTTT,CASKPSGTGILNTEAFF,TRBD1,TRBV6-1,-,TRBJ1-1
TGTGCCAGTAGTATATTGCGTCAGCCCCAGCATTTT,CASSILRQPQHF,-,TRBV19,-,TRBJ1-5
TGCAGTGCTAGAGATTCGGACAGGGGCACCGGGGAGCTGTTTTTT,CSARDSDRGTGELFF,TRBD1,TRBV20-1,-,TRBJ2-2
TGTGCCTGGAGTGGGACCGGGGGGGTTGACACTGAAGCTTTCTTT,CAWSGTGGVDTEAFF,-,TRBV30,-,TRBJ1-1
TGTGCCAGCAGTACTACACAGGGCTATGGCTACACCTTC,CASSTTQGYGYTF,-,TRBV7-2,-,TRBJ1-2
TGTGCCAGCATTTTTAGTCGGGTGGGGAATCAGCCCCAGCATTTT,CASIFSRVGNQPQHF,-,TRBV28,few,TRBJ1-5
TGTGCTAGCAGCTTGGGACCGGGACAGACGGCTTTCTTT,CASSLGPGQTAFF,TRBD1,TRBV7-7,-,TRBJ1-1